Here is one T cell receptor beta chain with its context. Its antigen is not known. These data are taken from a study of T cell responses to AZD1222 COVID-19 vaccine. The J segment lost 6 bases and the V segment lost 0 bases, leaving 7 bases of the junction unmatched. This CDR3 region has 16 residues. In germline, CDR1 is KGHSH, CDR2 LQKENI. Measured with immunoSEQ multiplex PCR; TCRdb has only the in-frame clones, and not every one. The sample records 110,000 to 150,000 clones, 92% being singletons. Broader study findings: Among those given AZD1222, only six were seropositive at baseline. Of spike-specific TCRs, nearly half reportedly target regions left unmutated in variants. Clonal diversity may have been underestimated in mostly white British donors.

This receptor was identified in an adult in good health. The V gene is TRBV18, the J gene TRBJ2-1; TRBD2 matches at 8 bases. The input for sequencing was peripheral blood, taken on day 0 of AZD1222 vaccination. The CDR3 loop is CASSPPGLAGGNEQFF. The DNA of the CDR3 is TGTGCCAGCTCACCACCCGGCCTAGCGGGCGGCAATGAGCAGTTCTTC.